Below, 8 T cell receptor beta chains from the same sample are listed, as sequenced in a study of blood T cells in healthy people across ages. PCR was performed a second time for roughly 7 to 12 cycles using a sample-barcoded 5' primer and a J-beta primer mix. TCRdb recomputed calls from the 5' RACE reads with MiXCR, one row per CDR3 protein. The sample lists some 1.4 million distinct CDR3 sequences, about 43% occurring once. Sequenced: blood. Source of these receptors: a woman under 30 in good health.

In this sample, this clonotype turned up a few times. This rearrangement joins TRBV27 to TRBJ2-7; 11 bases fit TRBD1. The CDR3 contains 13 residues. The ends lost 9 bases at V and 6 bases at J; junction bases unmatched: 7. Per germline, CDR1 MNHEY and CDR2 SMNVEV (reference sequence). The CDR3 DNA follows: TGTGCCAGTGCACGGGACAGGGGGGGCGAGCAGTACTTC. This translates into CASARDRGGEQYF.

V usage is TRBV10-3 and J usage is TRBJ1-5, with D possibly being TRBD1 (5 bases). CDR1 and CDR2 from the germline V gene are ENHRY and SYGVKD. The CDR3 contains 16 residues. With 2 bases removed from V and 4 bases from J, the gap between germline ends came to 15 bases. CDR3 in amino acids: CAISETGTLGNQPQHF. Here the CDR3 DNA reads TGTGCCATCAGTGAGACCGGGACTCTCGGGAATCAGCCCCAGCATTTT.

The chain uses TRBV3-1 and TRBJ2-7, with a possible D match to TRBD2 (5 bases). Trimming took off 2 bases at V and 7 bases at J, with 18 bases between the two ends. Germline loops: CDR1 LGHDT, CDR2 YNNKEL (reference sequence). This CDR3 contains 15 residues. CDR3 region: CASSQRYGSWGEQYF. The CDR3 bases are TGTGCCAGCAGCCAACGATATGGGAGCTGGGGAGAGCAGTACTTC.

V usage is TRBV2 and J usage is TRBJ1-1; 8 bases match TRBD1. Germline V gene sequence: CDR1 SNHLY, CDR2 FYNNEI. The CDR3 consists of 13 residues. V lost 4 bases, J lost 6 bases, and 4 bases stayed unmatched. CDR3 amino acids: CASSGAGGPEAFF. The CDR3, as DNA: TGTGCCAGCAGTGGGGCAGGGGGCCCTGAAGCTTTCTTT.

The table lists this clonotype with a few counts. The V call is TRBV4-2, the J call TRBJ2-5; D is unclear. The CDR3 loop spans 15 amino acids. In germline, CDR1 is LGHNA, CDR2 YNFKEQ. Trimming cost V 0 bases and J 3 bases, with 11 bases left between them. The CDR3 bases are TGTGCCAGCAGCCAAGATTGGTCGGCGGAAGAGACCCAGTACTTC. Translated: CASSQDWSAEETQYF.

The chain links TRBV2 to TRBJ1-2, with D possibly being TRBD1 (5 bases). V lost 4 bases to trimming and J lost 5 bases, with 14 bases between them. The CDR3 extends over 14 amino acids. Per germline, CDR1 SNHLY and CDR2 FYNNEI. CDR3 in DNA: TGTGCCAGCAGTGTTGTCAGGGAAGGATATGGCTACACCTTC. Its protein product is CASSVVREGYGYTF. The full variable domain, in which reference TRBV2 and TRBJ1-2 provide the parts outside the CDR3, is EPEVTQTPSHQVTQMGQEVILRCVPISNHLYFYWYRQILGQKVEFLVSFYNNEISEKSEIFDDQFSVERPDGSNFTLKIRSTKLEDSAMYFCASSVVREGYGYTFGSGTRLTVV.

This clonotype was found many times. This CDR3 reads CASRHPGQRGDGYTF. For the CDR3, the DNA is TGTGCCAGCAGGCACCCAGGTCAAAGGGGCGATGGCTACACCTTC. The chain links TRBV12-3 or TRBV12-4 to TRBJ1-2; possibly TRBD1 for D (5 bases). V lost 6 bases to trimming and J lost 6 bases, with 20 bases between them. CDR3 size: 15 residues.

This chain connects TRBV6-5 to TRBJ2-3; D is tentatively TRBD1 or TRBD2 (5 bases each). V was shortened by 0 bases and J by 4 bases, with 14 bases between the two germline ends. The CDR3 is 16 amino acids. CDR1 is MNHEY, CDR2 SVGAGI, per germline. The CDR3 sequence: CASSYSAGALADTQYF. The CDR3 coding sequence is TGTGCCAGCAGTTACTCGGCCGGGGCCCTGGCAGATACGCAGTATTTT.